Listed below are T cell receptor beta chains from one sample, sequenced in a study of OX40 agonist ivuxolimab in advanced cancers. Profiling relied on immunoSEQ multiplex PCR, and the TCRdb table lists in-frame clones only, not all of them. The sample gives 50,000 to 75,000 clones, more than 75% of which show up once; 0.3% to 0.4% is in the top ten. The input for sequencing was CD4+ or CD8+ T cells sorted from blood, taken in a trial of the OX40 agonist ivuxolimab. The receptor set was obtained from an adult with an advanced solid tumor such as melanoma, head and neck, liver or kidney cancer. CDR3s include the opening cysteine and the closing phenylalanine or tryptophan. A D gene is named only where the DNA matches it firmly. Clone size is not always given. Where it is, it says once, few, many or a class for expanded clones.

cdr3_length: 11; d_call: NA; j_call: TRBJ2-5; v_call: TRBV30; clone_size: once; cdr3_nt: TGTGCCTGGGGGACTCAAGAGACCCAGTACTTC; cdr3_aa: CAWGTQETQYF
cdr3_length: 12; d_call: NA; j_call: TRBJ2-7; v_call: TRBV19; clone_size: NA; cdr3_nt: TGTGCCAGTAGTGCCTCCCGGTACGAGCAGTACTTC; cdr3_aa: CASSASRYEQYF
cdr3_length: 13; d_call: NA; j_call: TRBJ2-7; v_call: TRBV11-3; clone_size: NA; cdr3_nt: TGTGCCAGCAGCTTAGGGACCCCCTACGAGCAGTACTTC; cdr3_aa: CASSLGTPYEQYF
cdr3_length: 16; d_call: NA; j_call: TRBJ1-1; v_call: TRBV19; clone_size: NA; cdr3_nt: TGTGCCAGTAGTATAGATCCCCTATCGGGGGCAACTGAAGCTTTCTTT; cdr3_aa: CASSIDPLSGATEAFF
cdr3_length: 14; d_call: NA; j_call: TRBJ2-7; v_call: TRBV7-3; clone_size: NA; cdr3_nt: TGTGCCAGCAGCTTAGGGGTCCAGGGAGGCGAGCAGTACTTC; cdr3_aa: CASSLGVQGGEQYF
cdr3_length: 17; d_call: NA; j_call: TRBJ1-5; v_call: TRBV19; clone_size: NA; cdr3_nt: TGTGCCAGTAGTATAGGTTGGGGTTCAATGGGCAATCAGCCCCAGCATTTT; cdr3_aa: CASSIGWGSMGNQPQHF
cdr3_length: 17; d_call: TRBD2; j_call: TRBJ2-3; v_call: TRBV28; clone_size: NA; cdr3_nt: TGTGCCAGCAGTTTATTGGGACTAGCGGGGGGCACAGATACGCAGTATTTT; cdr3_aa: CASSLLGLAGGTDTQYF
cdr3_length: 13; d_call: TRBD1; j_call: TRBJ2-1; v_call: TRBV2; clone_size: NA; cdr3_nt: TGTGCCAGCAGTCAGGGGGTCTACAATGAGCAGTTCTTC; cdr3_aa: CASSQGVYNEQFF
cdr3_length: 12; d_call: NA; j_call: TRBJ2-7; v_call: TRBV7-2; clone_size: NA; cdr3_nt: TGTGCCAGCAGCGACACCAGCTACGAGCAGTACTTC; cdr3_aa: CASSDTSYEQYF
cdr3_length: 15; d_call: NA; j_call: TRBJ1-2; v_call: TRBV7-9; clone_size: NA; cdr3_nt: TGTGCCAGCAGCTCATGGGGGGCCCCTAACTATGGCTACACCTTC; cdr3_aa: CASSSWGAPNYGYTF
cdr3_length: 13; d_call: NA; j_call: TRBJ1-1; v_call: TRBV25-1; clone_size: NA; cdr3_nt: TGTGCCAGCAGCGAAACAGGGAAGTCTGAAGCTTTCTTT; cdr3_aa: CASSETGKSEAFF
cdr3_length: 13; d_call: NA; j_call: TRBJ2-5; v_call: TRBV10-3; clone_size: NA; cdr3_nt: TGTGCCATCAGGATACAGGGTTCAGAGACCCAGTACTTC; cdr3_aa: CAIRIQGSETQYF
cdr3_length: 14; d_call: TRBD1; j_call: TRBJ1-2; v_call: TRBV6-4; clone_size: NA; cdr3_nt: TGTGCCAGCAGTGTTACCAGACAGGGAGATGGCTACACCTTC; cdr3_aa: CASSVTRQGDGYTF
cdr3_length: 14; d_call: NA; j_call: TRBJ1-5; v_call: TRBV27; clone_size: medium-sized; cdr3_nt: TGTGCCAGCAGTTTAGAACGGGGCAATCAGCCCCAGCATTTT; cdr3_aa: CASSLERGNQPQHF
cdr3_length: 16; d_call: NA; j_call: TRBJ2-3; v_call: TRBV5-4; clone_size: once; cdr3_nt: TGTGCCAGCAGCTTGCCCAGGGGAGGAGGCACAGATACGCAGTATTTT; cdr3_aa: CASSLPRGGGTDTQYF
cdr3_length: 16; d_call: TRBD1; j_call: TRBJ1-2; v_call: TRBV7-2; clone_size: NA; cdr3_nt: TGTGCCAGCAGCCCCATGGACAGGGACTATAACTATGGCTACACCTTC; cdr3_aa: CASSPMDRDYNYGYTF
cdr3_length: 15; d_call: TRBD2; j_call: TRBJ2-1; v_call: TRBV6-6; clone_size: NA; cdr3_nt: TGTGCCAGCAGGGCCGGGACTAGCGGAACCAATGAGCAGTTCTTC; cdr3_aa: CASRAGTSGTNEQFF
cdr3_length: 15; d_call: NA; j_call: TRBJ2-3; v_call: TRBV19; clone_size: few; cdr3_nt: TGTGCCAGTAGTACGTCCGGGACTGGCACAGATACGCAGTATTTT; cdr3_aa: CASSTSGTGTDTQYF
cdr3_length: 15; d_call: NA; j_call: TRBJ1-5; v_call: TRBV2; clone_size: NA; cdr3_nt: TGTGCCAGCAGTGGGGGACGGGCTAGCAATCAGCCCCAGCATTTT; cdr3_aa: CASSGGRASNQPQHF
cdr3_length: 16; d_call: TRBD1; j_call: TRBJ1-6; v_call: TRBV5-8; clone_size: NA; cdr3_nt: TGTGCCAGCAGCATCGGGACAGGGGGCGGTAATTCACCCCTCCACTTT; cdr3_aa: CASSIGTGGGNSPLHF
cdr3_length: 16; d_call: NA; j_call: TRBJ2-3; v_call: TRBV5-1; clone_size: NA; cdr3_nt: TGCGCCAGCAGCTCGGACGGCCGAGCCCACACAGATACGCAGTATTTT; cdr3_aa: CASSSDGRAHTDTQYF
cdr3_length: 16; d_call: NA; j_call: TRBJ2-2; v_call: TRBV18; clone_size: NA; cdr3_nt: TGTGCCAGCTCACCTCCGGGACCAGAGGACACCGGGGAGCTGTTTTTT; cdr3_aa: CASSPPGPEDTGELFF
cdr3_length: 15; d_call: TRBD1; j_call: TRBJ1-2; v_call: TRBV30; clone_size: NA; cdr3_nt: TGTGCCTGGAGGCCCGGGACAGGAAGTAACTATGGCTACACCTTC; cdr3_aa: CAWRPGTGSNYGYTF
cdr3_length: 12; d_call: NA; j_call: TRBJ1-3; v_call: TRBV7-9; clone_size: NA; cdr3_nt: TGTGCCAGCAGCACAACCTGGGACACCATATATTTT; cdr3_aa: CASSTTWDTIYF
cdr3_length: 15; d_call: NA; j_call: TRBJ2-2; v_call: TRBV9; clone_size: NA; cdr3_nt: TGTGCCAGCAGCCCTGAGGGGGGGAACACCGGGGAGCTGTTTTTT; cdr3_aa: CASSPEGGNTGELFF
cdr3_length: 13; d_call: TRBD1; j_call: TRBJ2-5; v_call: TRBV5-1; clone_size: NA; cdr3_nt: TGCGCCAGCAGCCTTGAACGTGACAGGGCAACCTACTTC; cdr3_aa: CASSLERDRATYF
cdr3_length: 11; d_call: NA; j_call: TRBJ2-5; v_call: TRBV20-1; clone_size: NA; cdr3_nt: TGCAGTGCTACCCCGGGGGAGACCCAGTACTTC; cdr3_aa: CSATPGETQYF
cdr3_length: 19; d_call: TRBD1; j_call: TRBJ2-1; v_call: TRBV4-1; clone_size: NA; cdr3_nt: TGCGCCAGCAGCCAAGAAAGGGACAGGGGCCCATTGACCTACAATGAGCAGTTCTTC; cdr3_aa: CASSQERDRGPLTYNEQFF
cdr3_length: 15; d_call: TRBD1; j_call: TRBJ1-1; v_call: TRBV6-1; clone_size: NA; cdr3_nt: TGTGCCAGCAGTGAACGGGGACAGGGGGAAACTGAAGCTTTCTTT; cdr3_aa: CASSERGQGETEAFF
cdr3_length: 14; d_call: TRBD2; j_call: TRBJ2-3; v_call: TRBV7-8; clone_size: NA; cdr3_nt: TGTGCCAGCAGCTTATCGGCGGGGGGGGATACGCAGTATTTT; cdr3_aa: CASSLSAGGDTQYF
cdr3_length: 13; d_call: NA; j_call: TRBJ2-1; v_call: TRBV15; clone_size: NA; cdr3_nt: TGTGCCACCAGCCGACGACTTGACAATGAGCAGTTCTTC; cdr3_aa: CATSRRLDNEQFF
cdr3_length: 16; d_call: NA; j_call: TRBJ1-3; v_call: TRBV4-2; clone_size: NA; cdr3_nt: TGTGCCAGCAGCCAAGATGGGGGGTACTCTGGAAACACCATATATTTT; cdr3_aa: CASSQDGGYSGNTIYF